This T cell receptor beta chain came from a study of a mutant IDH1 vaccine in newly diagnosed glioma. Overall study: Week 47 marked visit V13, whereas week 35 marked visit V12.

The protocol was immunoSEQ multiplex PCR, while the TCRdb copy is restricted to in-frame clones and leaves out a portion. The profile shows over 35,000 clones, roughly 80% of them singletons. Time point noted: week 35, safety follow-up. The content of each vaccine dose was 300 ug of mutant IDH1 20-mer peptide, and topical imiquimod accompanied it. There were new WHO grade 3 or 4 astrocytomas in the donors, and these were IDH1-mutant and ATRX-lost. Findings of the study overall: Pseudoprogression seemed unrelated to changes in top peripheral T cell clonotypes.

With regard to this clone: Its target is not known.

The CDR3 totals 14 residues. V lost 3 bases to trimming and J lost 5 bases; unmatched junction nucleotides: 2. Germline V lookup: CDR1 LNHDA, CDR2 SQIVND (reference sequence). This TCR was recovered from a woman between 45 and 65 years old with glioma. The sample in question was PBMCs, obtained from a glioma patient whose treatment included an IDH1 peptide vaccine. The rearrangement links TRBV19 to TRBJ1-3; 9 nucleotides match TRBD1. CDR3 amino acids: CASSITGGRNTIYF. The DNA for the CDR3 is TGTGCCAGTAGTATCACAGGGGGCCGAAACACCATATATTTT.